Following are 28 T cell receptor beta chains from one sample sequenced in a study of CD8+CD57+ T cells in acquired aplastic anemia. Whoever was chosen for sequencing had shown CD8+CD57+ cell expansion by flow cytometry. The study profiled TCR beta VDJ and CDR3 using genomic DNA as template. MiXCR, applied by TCRdb to the reads, yields one record per CDR3 protein. The sample shows about 160,000 distinct CDR3 sequences, roughly 43% of them seen only once. The sequencing input was sorted CD4+, CD8+, or CD8+CD57+ T cells (not recorded which) from PBMCs. Every receptor here comes from a human donor with aplastic anemia.

There are a few counts of this clonotype. V and J are TRBV18 and TRBJ2-5; D possibly matches TRBD1 or TRBD2 (6 bases each). With 6 bases removed from V and 4 bases from J, the gap between germline ends came to 12 bases. There are 13 residues in the CDR3. Germline loops: CDR1 KGHSH, CDR2 LQKENI. Here the CDR3 DNA reads TGTGCCAGCTCTGAGGGGGGTTCAGAGACCCAGTACTTC. It translates to CASSEGGSETQYF.

This clonotype was seen repeatedly, ten times or more. The rearrangement uses TRBV7-2 and TRBJ1-1; D may be TRBD1 (5 bases). The germline V and J ends were trimmed by 2 bases and 8 bases, with 18 bases remaining between them. CDR1 is SGHTA, CDR2 FQGNSA, per germline. The CDR3 is 15 amino acids. In nucleotides, the CDR3 is TGTGCCAGCAGCTTAATTATCGAGGGAGCAGGGGAAGCTTTCTTT. Encoded protein: CASSLIIEGAGEAFF.

The chain carries TRBV10-3 and TRBJ2-1, with 10 bases lining up with TRBD2. The junction had 13 bases not matched to a gene; V was cut back by 10 bases and J by 4 bases. This CDR3 contains 16 residues. Germline V lookup: CDR1 ENHRY, CDR2 SYGVKD. The CDR3 region is CASTGGGLAVYNEQFF. In DNA, the CDR3 is TGTGCCAGCACTGGGGGCGGACTAGCGGTTTACAATGAGCAGTTCTTC.

This clonotype came up many times. The J gene is TRBJ2-1, the V gene TRBV9; D ambiguous. CDR1 and CDR2 (germline): SGDLS, YYNGEE. CDR3 length equals 15 residues. V was trimmed by 0 bases and J by 10 bases, leaving 17 bases between them. The CDR3 is CASSVGLVTTDEQFF. CDR3 DNA sequence: TGTGCCAGCAGCGTAGGTTTGGTAACTACAGACGAGCAGTTCTTC.

The J gene is TRBJ1-6, the V gene TRBV20-1; 10 bases match TRBD1. After removal of 5 bases from V and 10 bases from J, the junction contained 5 bases not matched to a gene. This CDR3 is built from 13 residues. From germline, CDR1 is DFQATT and CDR2 SNEGSKA (reference sequence). The CDR3 nucleotides read TGCAGTGCTGGGGGACAGGGGTCGTCACCCCTCCACTTT. It specifies CSAGGQGSSPLHF.

Points on this clonotype: This may arise from a read error, as a much more abundant clone is one base away. The rearrangement uses TRBV28 and TRBJ1-2, with D tentatively TRBD1 (6 bases). The V end lost 7 bases, the J end lost 4 bases, and 16 bases lay between the germline ends. Per the germline V gene, CDR1 is MDHEN and CDR2 is SYDVKM. The CDR3 is 14 amino acids. CDR3 DNA sequence: TGTGCCAGCAACCCTTTGACAGGACTCTATGGCTACACCTTC. As protein: CASNPLTGLYGYTF.

The chain carries TRBV19 and TRBJ1-5; TRBD1 agrees at 7 bases. The CDR3 runs 14 residues. The germline V gene has CDR1 LNHDA and CDR2 SQIVND (reference sequence). The ends lost 3 bases at V and 4 bases at J; junction bases unmatched: 3. Here the CDR3 reads CASSMQGGNQPQHF. The CDR3 DNA reads TGTGCCAGTAGTATGCAGGGGGGAAATCAGCCCCAGCATTTT. Complete variable domain (other parts from reference TRBV19 and TRBJ1-5): DGGITQSPKYLFRKEGQNVTLSCEQNLNHDAMYWYRQDPGQGLRLIYYSQIVNDFQKGDIAEGYSVSREKKESFPLTVTSAQKNPTAFYLCASSMQGGNQPQHFGDGTRLSIL.

This clonotype was detected many times. The DNA for the CDR3 is TGTGCCAGCAGCCTTTCCCGTTTGAACACTGAAGCTTTCTTT. This encodes CASSLSRLNTEAFF. J is TRBJ1-1 and V is TRBV14; D is unclear. The CDR3 sequence is 14 residues long. Per the germline V gene, CDR1 is SGHDN and CDR2 is FVKESK. Trimming left V 4 bases short and J 0 bases short, with 9 bases between. The full variable domain, in which reference TRBV14 and TRBJ1-1 provide the parts outside the CDR3, is EAGVTQFPSHSVIEKGQTVTLRCDPISGHDNLYWYRRVMGKEIKFLLHFVKESKQDESGMPNNRFLAERTGGTYSTLKVQPAELEDSGVYFCASSLSRLNTEAFFGQGTRLTVV.

J is TRBJ2-5 and V is TRBV28, with TRBD1 matching over 11 bases. The CDR3 totals 15 residues. Germline V CDR1 and CDR2: MDHEN, SYDVKM. V trimming: 7 bases; J trimming: 6 bases; junction bases outside the gene matches: 10. For the CDR3, the DNA is TGTGCCAGCACCGATGGACAGGGGGCTTTCAAGACCCAGTACTTC. Translated: CASTDGQGAFKTQYF.

The chain recombines TRBV5-1 with TRBJ2-7, with TRBD1 identical over 9 bases. The CDR3 contains 14 residues. The trim removed 3 bases at V and 5 bases at J, leaving 6 bases unmatched. The V gene's germline CDR1 is SGHRS and CDR2 YFSETQ. This CDR3 is CASSSGQGVHEQYF. CDR3 in DNA: TGCGCCAGCAGCTCGGGACAGGGTGTACACGAGCAGTACTTC.

On this clonotype: The junction does not match germline at one end; this may be a read error. The chain joins TRBV7-9 to TRBJ2-7; D is uncertain. Germline V gene lookup returns CDR1 SEHNR and CDR2 FQNEAQ (reference sequence). CDR3 length: 10 residues. CDR3 sequence: CASSFRRTAF. DNA of the CDR3: TGTGCCAGCAGCTTTCGTCGGACGGCCTTC. The complete variable domain, with remaining parts taken from reference TRBV7-9 and TRBJ2-7, reads DTGVSQNPRHKITKRGQNVTFRCDPISEHNRLYWYRQTLGQGPEFLTYFQNEAQLEKSRLLSDRFSAERPKGSFSTLEIQRTEQGDSAMYLCASSFRRTAFGPGTRLTVT.

The table lists this clonotype with many counts. The V gene is TRBV6-1, the J gene TRBJ1-5; 8 positions agree with TRBD1. Germline CDR1 MNHNS, CDR2 SASEGT. Germline trimming cut 4 bases from V and 0 bases from J; bases unmatched to any gene: 14. The CDR3 runs 19 residues. The DNA of the CDR3 is TGTGCCAGCAGTGCAGGGGGCGCGGGATGGCGAACTAGCAATCAGCCCCAGCATTTT. As protein: CASSAGGAGWRTSNQPQHF.

This clonotype showed up many times. The chain couples TRBV20-1 to TRBJ1-3; no clear D gene. The CDR3 has 11 amino acids. V lost 5 bases to trimming and J lost 4 bases, with 6 bases between them. CDR1 is DFQATT and CDR2 is SNEGSKA in the germline V gene (reference sequence). DNA for the CDR3: TGCAGTGCTCAGAACGGAAACACCATATATTTT. It specifies CSAQNGNTIYF.

In its sample, this clonotype was seen many times. J is TRBJ2-1 and V is TRBV20-1; 14 bases match TRBD2. Trimming at V came to 3 bases and at J to 7 bases, leaving 2 bases not matched to a gene. The V gene's germline CDR1 is DFQATT and CDR2 SNEGSKA (reference sequence). The CDR3 spans 14 residues. The CDR3 loop is CSARGLAGVNEQFF. For the CDR3, the DNA is TGCAGTGCTAGGGGACTAGCGGGAGTTAATGAGCAGTTCTTC.

CDR3 coding DNA: TGTGCCAGCAGCCGGGACAGGGCGACCTACGAGCAGTACTTC. This gives the protein CASSRDRATYEQYF. This rearrangement joins TRBV7-8 to TRBJ2-7, with 9 positions matching TRBD1. CDR1 is SGHVS and CDR2 is FQNEAQ in the germline V gene. The CDR3 has 14 residues. J lost 2 bases, V lost 5 bases, and 4 bases had no gene match. The full variable domain, with the rest looked up from reference TRBV7-8 and TRBJ2-7, is GAGVSQSPRYKVAKRGQDVALRCDPISGHVSLFWYQQALGQGPEFLTYFQNEAQLDKSGLPSDRFFAERPEGSVSTLKIQRTQQEDSAVYLCASSRDRATYEQYFGPGTRLTVT.

This chain uses TRBV5-1 with TRBJ2-1; D is perhaps TRBD1 or TRBD2 (5 bases each). This CDR3 has 16 residues. Per germline, CDR1 SGHRS and CDR2 YFSETQ. The V end lost 1 base, the J end lost 6 bases, and 17 bases lay between the germline ends. In DNA, the CDR3 is TGCGCCAGCAGCTTGCTTTCGCAGGGTGGGGGCAATGAGCAGTTCTTC. Translation: CASSLLSQGGGNEQFF.

Comments on this clonotype: The junction differs from germline at one of its ends, possibly a read error. This chain links TRBV25-1 with TRBJ2-7; 9 bases agree with TRBD2. Germline V gene lookup returns CDR1 MGHDK and CDR2 SYGVNS. This CDR3 comprises 14 residues. CDR3 sequence: CASSERGGAYKQYF. The CDR3 coding sequence is TGTGCCAGCAGTGAGCGGGGGGGGGCCTACAAGCAGTACTTC.

With respect to this clonotype: This may be a read error, as it is one base from a much larger clone. The chain combines TRBV28 with TRBJ2-7; D gene uncertain. The CDR3 contains 13 residues. Germline CDR1 is MDHEN and CDR2 is SYDVKM. CDR3 sequence reads: CASSFSSAYVQYF. The CDR3 DNA follows: TGTGCCAGCAGTTTCAGTTCAGCCTACGTGCAGTACTTC.

This clonotype has a single count. CDR3 bases: TGTGCCAGCAGTAGAGGGACAGGGAACAATCAGCCCCAGCATTTT. Translation: CASSRGTGNNQPQHF. The V and J genes are TRBV2 and TRBJ1-5; 9 bases agree with TRBD1. With V trimmed by 5 bases and J by 3 bases, 5 bases remained unmatched. This CDR3 is 15 amino acids long. The germline V gene has CDR1 SNHLY and CDR2 FYNNEI.

This rearrangement joins TRBV27 to TRBJ2-1, with D uncertain. This CDR3 is 13 amino acids long. V dropped 3 bases and J dropped 8 bases, with 11 bases sitting between them. The V gene's germline CDR1 is MNHEY and CDR2 SMNVEV (reference sequence). CDR3 sequence (DNA): TGTGCCAGCAGTTTTGCAGTTACGGATGAGCAGTTCTTC. Protein: CASSFAVTDEQFF.

This chain links TRBV19 with TRBJ1-3; D unresolved. The CDR3 spans 16 residues. Germline assignment: CDR1 LNHDA and CDR2 SQIVND (reference sequence). Trimming left V 2 bases short and J 3 bases short, with 14 bases between. The CDR3 DNA is TGTGCCAGTAGTATACACAGACTCAAGGTTGGAAACACCATATATTTT. Amino acid sequence: CASSIHRLKVGNTIYF.

As concerns this clonotype: Mismatch with germline at one junction end may stem from a read error. This chain uses TRBV10-3 with TRBJ1-1; no clear D gene. CDR3 length: 12 residues. Germline V CDR1 and CDR2: ENHRY, SYGVKD. The CDR3 protein is CAISGVGMRASF. DNA of the CDR3: TGTGCCATCAGTGGGGTAGGGATGCGGGCTTCCTTT.

This clonotype has ten or more counts. The chain is built from TRBV9 and TRBJ2-5; 7 bases fit TRBD2. The CDR3 spans 13 residues. J lost 5 bases, V lost 3 bases, and 4 bases had no gene match. Germline V CDR1 and CDR2: SGDLS, YYNGEE. The CDR3 DNA sequence: TGTGCCAGCAGCGGGGAGGGATGGGAGACCCAGTACTTC. Its translation: CASSGEGWETQYF. Looking up the rest from reference TRBV9 and TRBJ2-5 gives the full variable domain: DSGVTQTPKHLITATGQRVTLRCSPRSGDLSVYWYQQSLDQGLQFLIQYYNGEERAKGNILERFSAQQFPDLHSELNLSSLELGDSALYFCASSGEGWETQYFGPGTRLLVL.

This clonotype has a count of ten or more. The chain is built from TRBV6-1 and TRBJ2-2; weak D call: TRBD2 (5 bases). The CDR3 sequence is 14 residues long. Trimming pared 7 bases from V and 0 bases from J, leaving 9 bases between. Germline values: CDR1 MNHNS, CDR2 SASEGT. This CDR3 reads CASKGGPNTGELFF. The CDR3 bases are TGTGCCAGCAAGGGCGGGCCGAACACCGGGGAGCTGTTTTTT.

This clonotype showed up just once. V and J are TRBV24-1 and TRBJ2-1, with 9 bases lining up with TRBD1. CDR1 is KGHDR, CDR2 SFDVKD, per germline. With V trimmed by 6 bases and J by 3 bases, 8 bases remained unmatched. The CDR3 totals 16 residues. DNA of the CDR3: TGTGCCACCAGTAAGGTGGGGACAGGGAGCTACAATGAGCAGTTCTTC. Amino acid sequence: CATSKVGTGSYNEQFF.

This clonotype was recorded at least ten times. The CDR3 reads CASTAPSGNTGELFF. The CDR3 DNA sequence: TGTGCCAGCACCGCACCTAGCGGAAACACCGGGGAGCTGTTTTTT. The chain combines TRBV6-1 with TRBJ2-2; TRBD2 matches at 7 bases. Germline V gives CDR1 MNHNS, CDR2 SASEGT. V shed 7 bases and J 2 bases; nucleotides not matched to a gene: 7. CDR3 length: 15 amino acids.

Ten or more counts support this clonotype. The chain uses TRBV9 and TRBJ2-5; D is unclear. The CDR3 sequence is 15 residues long. In germline, CDR1 is SGDLS, CDR2 YYNGEE. Trimming left V 4 bases short and J 1 base short, with 14 bases between. CDR3: CASSPGPPLQETQYF. The CDR3 DNA reads as TGTGCCAGCAGCCCTGGACCGCCTCTCCAAGAGACCCAGTACTTC.

The V and J genes are TRBV7-6 and TRBJ2-5; unclear D gene. The CDR3 runs to 13 residues. Looked up from germline, CDR1 is SGHVS and CDR2 is FNYEAQ. V gave up 3 bases and J gave up 3 bases, with 8 bases separating them. CDR3 sequence reads: CASSFDREETQYF. The CDR3 DNA reads as TGTGCCAGCAGCTTTGATAGGGAAGAGACCCAGTACTTC.